These 7 T cell receptor beta chains came from one sample sequenced in a study of T cells after yellow fever vaccination. TCRdb ran MiXCR on the 5' RACE reads and lists one entry per CDR3 protein. The repertoire holds about 150,000 distinct CDR3 sequences, with about 7% as singletons. The specimen comprised CD4+ T cells sorted from PBMCs, sampled 10 days after the yellow fever booster vaccination. The receptors were gathered from a young man who received the YFV17D yellow fever vaccine.

The table lists this clonotype with many counts. The rearrangement joins TRBV12-2 to TRBJ2-1; the table's D call of TRBD2 was not tested on the DNA. TRBV12-2 is a documented pseudogene. This CDR3 is built from 18 residues. The CDR3 loop reads CASRLLRTSSGSADEQFF. The CDR3, as DNA: TGTGCAAGTCGCTTATTGCGAACGAGCAGCGGATCGGCCGATGAGCAGTTCTTC.

This clonotype was recorded many times. The chain links TRBV12-5 to TRBJ2-2; D remains ambiguous. CDR3 length equals 13 residues. Trimming cost V 6 bases and J 3 bases, with 8 bases left between them. Germline V gene sequence: CDR1 LGHNT, CDR2 FRNRAP. The CDR3 is CASGLPHTGELFF. CDR3 DNA sequence: TGTGCTAGTGGCCTACCCCACACCGGGGAGCTGTTTTTT.

Only a few counts were recorded for this clonotype. This chain uses TRBV5-3 with TRBJ1-5; D is perhaps TRBD1 (6 bases). TRBV5-3 is known as an ORF, though its function is uncertain. The V end was cut by 3 bases, the J end by 4 bases, with 17 bases between. This CDR3 region has 16 residues. CDR3 residues: CARSCRGLVGNQPQHF. CDR3 coding DNA: TGTGCCAGAAGCTGCCGGGGGCTAGTAGGGAATCAGCCCCAGCATTTT.

This clonotype was observed at least ten times. The germline gene is not matched at one end of the junction; a read error may be the cause. The chain links TRBV7-7 to TRBJ2-3; unclear D gene. The CDR3 loop spans 13 amino acids. The V gene's germline CDR1 is SSHAT and CDR2 FNYEAQ (reference sequence). The DNA of the CDR3 is TGTGCTAGCAGCTTACCGGAAGGTGGTACGCAGTATTTT. The encoded protein is CASSLPEGGTQYF.

This clonotype was counted many times. The rearrangement links TRBV12-3 or TRBV12-4 to TRBJ2-7, with 12 bases fitting TRBD2. This CDR3 comprises 15 residues. V gave up 5 bases and J gave up 2 bases; unmatched junction bases: 4. The CDR3 loop reads CASSASGRAPYEQYF. CDR3 DNA: TGTGCCAGCAGTGCTAGCGGGAGGGCCCCCTACGAGCAGTACTTC.

The table lists this clonotype with a few counts. The chain has TRBV30 and TRBJ2-6; D unclear. CDR1 and CDR2 from the germline V gene are GTSNPN and SVGIG (reference sequence). With 3 bases removed from V and 2 bases from J, the gap between germline ends came to 8 bases. The CDR3 runs 14 residues. CDR3 in DNA: TGTGCCTGGAGGACTGGGCCTGGGGCCAACGTCCTGACTTTC. Translation: CAWRTGPGANVLTF. Together with reference TRBV30 and TRBJ2-6, the CDR3 gives the full variable domain: SQTIHQWPATLVQPVGSPLSLECTVEGTSNPNLYWYRQAAGRGLQLLFYSVGIGQISSEVPQNLSASRPQDRQFILSSKKLLLSDSGFYLCAWRTGPGANVLTFGAGSRLTVL.

This clonotype was picked up many times. The V call is TRBV12-3 or TRBV12-4, the J call TRBJ1-1; 7 nucleotides match TRBD1. The CDR3 runs to 14 residues. V dropped 6 bases and J dropped 5; count of bases not matched to a gene: 9. CDR3 residues: CASRRQGFRTEAFF. CDR3 DNA sequence: TGTGCCAGCAGAAGACAGGGTTTCAGGACTGAAGCTTTCTTT.